This T cell receptor beta chain was retrieved from a study of T cell responses to AZD1222 COVID-19 vaccine. Study results and caveats: Spike-specific TCR breadth rose after two AZD1222 doses, and depth rose as well. Repertoire sampling occurred only after the peak T cell response. Dominant CD4 TCR responses targeted spike regions 160-218 and 743-854.

Some clones are missing from TCRdb's copy, which holds only in-frame ones; the method was immunoSEQ multiplex PCR. The table shows some 50,000 clones, with around 90% occurring only once. As concerns this clone: Its matching antigen is unknown.

Second-dose groups at about 4 or about 12 weeks were pooled. Sample: peripheral blood, taken 28 days after the second AZD1222 dose. The source of this sequence is an adult who received the AZD1222 COVID-19 vaccine.

This CDR3 reads CASSERRESGYTF. Written as DNA, the CDR3 is TGTGCCAGCAGTGAGAGGCGTGAGTCAGGCTACACCTTC. The chain joins TRBV6-1 to TRBJ1-2; D gene uncertain. Germline V lookup: CDR1 MNHNS, CDR2 SASEGT. Trimming shortened V by 3 bases and J by 8 bases, and 13 bases separated the two germline ends. CDR3 size: 13 residues.